These 21 T cell receptor beta chains share one sample of origin, sequenced in a study of T cell repertoires in cytomegalovirus infection. TCRdb itself ran the reads through MiXCR, one entry per CDR3 protein. Of roughly 110,000 distinct CDR3 sequences listed, 30% to 35% are singletons. For these receptors, no antigen is known. Sequences were derived from CD8+ T cells from cultured PBMCs, sampled from culture after CMV antigen stimulation. These receptors came from a human donor in good health (CMV status not recorded). Some clones in this sample may be carry-over from other donors' samples.

As for this clonotype: This may be a read error: a much more frequent sequence differs by one nucleotide. V and J are TRBV27 and TRBJ2-2, with a possible D match to TRBD1 (6 bases). This CDR3 contains 15 residues. Trimming took off 7 bases at V and 1 base at J, with 13 bases between the two ends. In germline, CDR1 is MNHEY, CDR2 SMNVEV (reference sequence). DNA of the CDR3: TGTGCCAGCACAGGGGTGGTCGGGAACACCGGGGAGCTGTTTTTT. Translation gives CASTGVVGNTGELFF.

This clonotype was seen repeatedly, ten times or more. The rearrangement uses TRBV20-1 and TRBJ2-4, with 9 bases that match TRBD1. Germline V gene sequence: CDR1 DFQATT, CDR2 SNEGSKA (reference sequence). The CDR3 spans 15 residues. With 7 bases clipped from V and 5 bases from J, the junction kept 12 bases outside the gene matches. CDR3 residues: CSDRPGTGLQNIQYF. The CDR3 nucleotides are TGCAGTGATAGGCCTGGGACAGGGCTACAAAACATTCAGTACTTC.

The J gene is TRBJ1-6, the V gene TRBV6-5; D is unclear. The CDR3 contains 13 residues. Germline V gene data show CDR1 as MNHEY and CDR2 as SVGAGI. V was shortened by 0 bases and J by 12 bases, with 9 bases between the two germline ends. The CDR3 loop is CASSYSFGKPLHF. The DNA for the CDR3 is TGTGCCAGCAGTTACTCATTTGGGAAACCCCTCCACTTT.

DNA for the CDR3: TGTGCCAGCAGCCTGACAGGGATCGGCGAGCAGTACTTC. Translation: CASSLTGIGEQYF. The J gene is TRBJ2-7, the V gene TRBV28; 7 bases are shared with TRBD1. J was trimmed by 6 bases and V by 6 bases; bases with no gene match: 8. Germline lookup yields CDR1 MDHEN and CDR2 SYDVKM. The CDR3 consists of 13 residues.

This clonotype was detected ten times or more. This chain joins TRBV6-1 and TRBJ2-2; 9 positions agree with TRBD1. Germline CDR1 is MNHNS and CDR2 is SASEGT. The V gene end was trimmed by 1 base and the J gene end by 6 bases; junction bases not matched to a gene: 12. CDR3 length equals 18 residues. For the CDR3, the DNA is TGTGCCAGCAGTGAAGATTTAGCAATGGGACAGGGAGCCGGGGAGCTGTTTTTT. It yields the protein CASSEDLAMGQGAGELFF.

This clonotype was seen a few times. V and J are TRBV19 and TRBJ2-1; possible D gene TRBD2, 7 bases. CDR3 length: 16 residues. Per the germline V gene, CDR1 is LNHDA and CDR2 is SQIVND (reference sequence). Trimming cost V 10 bases and J 3 bases, with 22 bases left between them. The CDR3, as DNA: TGTGCCACCCGCCCCTTGGCGGGGGCCTACTACAATGAGCAGTTCTTC. Protein product: CATRPLAGAYYNEQFF.

This chain uses TRBV6-8 with TRBJ2-1; 7 bases align to TRBD2. The CDR3 contains 14 residues. CDR1 MNHGY and CDR2 SAAAGT come from the germline V gene. J was trimmed by 9 bases and V by 8 bases; bases with no gene match: 13. The CDR3 nucleotides are TGTGCCAGCGGGGAGGGGCTTGATATCGGTGAGCAGTTCTTC. Its translation: CASGEGLDIGEQFF.

The CDR3 DNA reads TGTGCCAGCAGTTACTCGGGCTTCTACGAGCAGTACTTC. Residues: CASSYSGFYEQYF. The chain uses TRBV6-8 and TRBJ2-7; D call uncertain. Per the germline V gene, CDR1 is MNHGY and CDR2 is SAAAGT. This CDR3 is built from 13 residues. Trimming shortened V by 0 bases and J by 3 bases, and 6 bases separated the two germline ends.

Only a few counts were recorded for this clonotype. V gene TRBV19 combines with J gene TRBJ2-3; 9 bases line up with TRBD1. The CDR3 has 15 residues. After removal of 11 bases from V and 0 bases from J, the junction contained 9 bases not matched to a gene. CDR1 LNHDA and CDR2 SQIVND come from the germline V gene (reference sequence). The CDR3 reads CASSRTGASTDTQYF. In nucleotides, the CDR3 is TGTGCCTCAAGCAGGACAGGGGCTAGCACAGATACGCAGTATTTT.

This clonotype came up many times. This chain uses TRBV20-1 with TRBJ2-5; tentative D call: TRBD2 (6 bases). CDR3 size: 15 residues. Trimming took 0 bases from V and 2 from J, leaving 13 bases between them. Germline assignment: CDR1 DFQATT and CDR2 SNEGSKA (reference sequence). The CDR3 DNA follows: TGCAGTGCTAGAGACTGGAGGGTCGAACAAGAGACCCAGTACTTC. It codes for CSARDWRVEQETQYF.

The chain has TRBV27 and TRBJ2-1, with 8 bases identical to TRBD1. J lost 8 bases, V lost 1 base, and 4 bases had no gene match. The CDR3 runs 14 residues. Germline CDR1 and CDR2: MNHEY and SMNVEV (reference sequence). CDR3 amino acids: CASSLFPGGHEQFF. In DNA form, the CDR3 reads TGTGCCAGCAGTTTATTCCCAGGGGGCCATGAGCAGTTCTTC.

The chain is built from TRBV4-3 and TRBJ1-4; no definite D call. The CDR3 sequence is 18 residues long. V was shortened by 0 bases and J by 4 bases, with 18 bases between the two germline ends. Germline CDR1 is LGHNA and CDR2 is YSLEER. CDR3 residues: CASSQDSALRAYNEKLFF. The CDR3 DNA follows: TGCGCCAGCAGCCAAGATAGCGCCCTGAGGGCCTATAATGAAAAACTGTTTTTT.

The chain combines TRBV14 with TRBJ2-7, with TRBD1 as a possible D gene (5 bases). The CDR3 consists of 17 residues. The germline V and J ends were trimmed by 4 bases and 3 bases, with 22 bases remaining between them. Germline CDR1 and CDR2: SGHDN and FVKESK. The CDR3 region is CASSPRYQGFGNYEQYF. CDR3 sequence (DNA): TGTGCCAGCAGCCCGAGATACCAGGGATTTGGAAACTACGAGCAGTACTTC.

The rearrangement links TRBV23-1 to TRBJ1-2, with 7 bases aligning to TRBD1. TRBV23-1 is reported as an ORF; its role is uncertain. V was clipped by 0 bases and J by 3 bases; unmatched bases: 7. CDR3 length: 16 residues. This chain's CDR3 is CASSQSGTTGDYGYTF. The CDR3 region has the DNA TGCGCCAGCAGTCAATCGGGGACAACAGGGGACTATGGCTACACCTTC.

V and J are TRBV10-3 and TRBJ2-1; 8 bases agree with TRBD2. V lost 8 bases, J lost 2 bases, and 5 bases stayed unmatched. CDR1 is ENHRY, CDR2 SYGVKD, per germline. The CDR3 is 14 residues long. The CDR3 region has the DNA TGTGCCATCCGGGGGGGGAGGACCTACAATGAGCAGTTCTTC. It yields the protein CAIRGGRTYNEQFF.

In this sample, this clonotype turned up many times. The chain carries TRBV6-4 and TRBJ2-1, with D possibly matching TRBD2 (7 bases). The V end lost 5 bases, the J end lost 4 bases, and 12 bases lay between the germline ends. Germline CDR1 MRHNA, CDR2 SNTAGT. CDR3 length equals 14 residues. CDR3 amino acids: CASSRGGSYNEQFF. In DNA, the CDR3 is TGTGCCAGCAGTAGGGGGGGGAGTTACAATGAGCAGTTCTTC.

This clonotype occurred a few times. The chain couples TRBV4-2 to TRBJ1-1; weak D call: TRBD1 (6 bases). In germline, CDR1 is LGHNA, CDR2 YNFKEQ. Trimming removed 3 bases at V and 5 bases at J, with 16 bases between. This CDR3 has 15 residues. CDR3 bases: TGTGCCAGCAGCCAGGAGGGGCAGGGGTTGACTGAAGCTTTCTTT. This translates into CASSQEGQGLTEAFF.

This clonotype has only a few counts. This chain connects TRBV29-1 to TRBJ2-7, with D possibly TRBD1 on 5 matching bases. This CDR3 region has 13 residues. Germline assignment: CDR1 SQVTM and CDR2 ANQGSEA. Trimming removed 0 bases from V and 1 base from J, with 7 bases in between. The CDR3 region is CSVEDRDSYEQYF. CDR3 DNA sequence: TGCAGCGTTGAAGACAGGGATTCCTACGAGCAGTACTTC.

This clonotype was observed a handful of times. This chain links TRBV5-6 with TRBJ1-6, with TRBD1 identical over 10 bases. Germline V CDR1 and CDR2: SGHDT, YYEEEE. The CDR3 totals 16 residues. The trim removed 4 bases at V and 6 bases at J, leaving 7 bases unmatched. CDR3 region: CASSEAGTGVNSPLHF. The CDR3, as DNA: TGTGCCAGCAGCGAAGCAGGGACAGGGGTTAATTCACCCCTCCACTTT.

The rearrangement joins TRBV27 to TRBJ2-1; D uncertain. Trimming removed 5 bases at V and 9 bases at J, with 14 bases between. CDR1 and CDR2 (germline): MNHEY, SMNVEV (reference sequence). The CDR3 is 13 amino acids. The CDR3 DNA sequence: TGTGCCAGCAGTCAGAGAGCACCCCCTGAGCAGTTCTTC. Translated: CASSQRAPPEQFF.

V and J are TRBV3-1 and TRBJ1-1, with D perhaps matching TRBD1 (6 bases). V lost 1 base to trimming and J lost 6 bases, with 12 bases between them. Looked up from germline, CDR1 is LGHDT and CDR2 is YNNKEL (reference sequence). There are 14 residues in the CDR3. In nucleotides, the CDR3 is TGTGCCAGCAGCCAAGGAGGGGGTATCGCTGAAGCTTTCTTT. This translates into CASSQGGGIAEAFF.